What follows are 26 T cell receptor beta chains derived from one specimen sequenced in a study of blood T cell repertoires in COVID-19. TCRdb's copy holds only in-frame clones and misses some; the assay was immunoSEQ multiplex PCR. The data contain 150,000 to 200,000 clones, around four fifths of them singletons. The sequenced sample consisted of peripheral blood. The origin of the receptors is a woman of 80 years or more with active or convalescent COVID-19.

The chain links TRBV5-3 to TRBJ1-2; 9 positions agree with TRBD1. TRBV5-3 is labeled an ORF, and its function is uncertain. V shed 0 bases and J 8 bases; nucleotides not matched to a gene: 35. This CDR3 is 24 amino acids long. The CDR3 sequence: CARSLDWDRDLNPPSKPTACGYTF. The CDR3 DNA reads TGTGCCAGAAGCTTGGATTGGGACAGGGACCTCAATCCCCCCTCCAAACCTACAGCTTGCGGCTACACCTTC.

This chain connects TRBV5-5 to TRBJ2-7, with 8 bases matching TRBD1. The germline V gene encodes CDR1 SGHKS and CDR2 YYEKEE (reference sequence). V shed 4 bases, J shed 2 bases, and the junction held 11 bases outside the gene matches. CDR3 length equals 16 residues. Here the CDR3 reads CASSRTGQGSTYEQYF. DNA for the CDR3: TGTGCCAGCAGCAGGACCGGACAGGGCTCCACCTACGAGCAGTACTTC.

The genes are TRBV28 and TRBJ2-2; possibly TRBD2 for D (6 bases). The CDR3 totals 14 residues. The germline gives CDR1 MDHEN, CDR2 SYDVKM. Trimming removed 10 bases at V and 2 bases at J, with 14 bases between. In DNA, the CDR3 is TGTGCCAACTCCGGGACTGCTAACACCGGGGAGCTGTTTTTT. Its translation is CANSGTANTGELFF.

This clone was counted between two and nine times. The CDR3 here is CASSPPGGPLFSGNTIYF. In DNA form, the CDR3 reads TGTGCCAGCAGCCCTCCGGGGGGACCGCTCTTCTCTGGAAACACCATATATTTT. The chain uses TRBV7-6 and TRBJ1-3, with a weak D call TRBD1 (5 bases). This CDR3 is 18 amino acids long. From germline, CDR1 is SGHVS and CDR2 FNYEAQ. V lost 5 bases and J 0 bases, leaving 20 bases between the germline ends.

The chain joins TRBV5-6 to TRBJ1-2; D might be TRBD1 (6 bases). The ends were cut back, 4 bases at V and 3 bases at J, with 13 bases in the middle. The CDR3 loop spans 14 amino acids. Per germline, CDR1 SGHDT and CDR2 YYEEEE. For the CDR3, the DNA is TGTGCCAGCAGCGTTGGACAGTCCTACTATGGCTACACCTTC. Residues: CASSVGQSYYGYTF.

The chain combines TRBV5-1 with TRBJ1-2; D remains unclear. Looked up from germline, CDR1 is SGHRS and CDR2 is YFSETQ. Trimming left V 2 bases short and J 3 bases short, with 23 bases between. The CDR3 is 18 amino acids. In DNA form, the CDR3 reads TGCGCCAGCAGCTTTGGGCCTAATGCCGATGAGAATGACTATGGCTACACCTTC. It encodes CASSFGPNADENDYGYTF.

The count of this clone is one. The V gene is TRBV11-2, the J gene TRBJ2-7; D unresolved. The CDR3 is 14 residues long. Germline V gene sequence: CDR1 SGHAT, CDR2 FQNNGV. The germline V and J ends were trimmed by 4 bases and 1 base, with 11 bases remaining between them. The CDR3 here is CASSSIYRSYEQYF. CDR3 in DNA: TGTGCCAGCAGCTCCATATACAGATCCTACGAGCAGTACTTC.

This rearrangement joins TRBV7-8 to TRBJ2-1; D is perhaps TRBD1 (5 bases). The germline CDR1 and CDR2 sequences are SGHVS and FQNEAQ. Between the trimmed V and J ends, which lost 2 bases and 8 bases, there was a span of 19 bases. The CDR3 sequence is 16 residues long. CDR3 region: CASSLRARVSVDEQFF. The CDR3 coding sequence is TGTGCCAGCAGCTTAAGGGCCAGGGTCAGTGTGGATGAGCAGTTCTTC.

The rearrangement joins TRBV13 to TRBJ2-7; maybe TRBD1 (6 bases). This CDR3 has 17 residues. The germline gives CDR1 PRHDT, CDR2 FYEKMQ (reference sequence). V lost 5 bases and J 0 bases, leaving 20 bases between the germline ends. CDR3 bases: TGTGCCAGCAGCCCCGGGTCTTGGGGGCATAGCTCCTACGAGCAGTACTTC. Protein product: CASSPGSWGHSSYEQYF.

The DNA of the CDR3 is TGTGCCAGCAGCAAGGGGGCGCGGACTGAAGCTTTCTTT. It codes for CASSKGARTEAFF. The V gene is TRBV7-9, the J gene TRBJ1-1, with TRBD1 matching over 7 bases. Per germline, CDR1 SEHNR and CDR2 FQNEAQ (reference sequence). The CDR3 extends over 13 amino acids. V gave up 5 bases and J gave up 5 bases; unmatched junction bases: 5.

The genes are TRBV28 and TRBJ2-2; D perhaps matches TRBD2 (5 bases). This CDR3 has 13 residues. V shed 2 bases and J shed 6 bases, with 7 bases lying between them. Germline lookup yields CDR1 MDHEN and CDR2 SYDVKM. CDR3 protein: CASSLRGPGELFF. In DNA, the CDR3 is TGTGCCAGCAGTTTACGGGGTCCCGGGGAGCTGTTTTTT.

The rearrangement joins TRBV5-6 to TRBJ2-3; possibly TRBD1 for D (5 bases). V lost 4 bases and J lost 0, with 12 bases in between. The V gene's germline CDR1 is SGHDT and CDR2 YYEEEE. The CDR3 totals 15 residues. CDR3 bases: TGTGCCAGCAGCCAGTTCAAGGGGAGCACAGATACGCAGTATTTT. It is translated as CASSQFKGSTDTQYF.

This clone has a handful of counts. This sequence joins TRBV28 and TRBJ1-2, with a possible D match to TRBD1 (5 bases). Germline loops: CDR1 MDHEN, CDR2 SYDVKM. The V end lost 6 bases, the J end lost 7 bases, and 24 bases lay between the germline ends. There are 16 residues in the CDR3. The CDR3: CASSPTGTGRASGYTF. The CDR3 DNA reads TGTGCCAGCAGCCCAACTGGGACGGGGAGGGCCTCTGGCTACACCTTC.

This clone was counted between two and nine times. The chain joins TRBV6-5 to TRBJ2-1; the match to TRBD1 covers 8 bases. Per germline, CDR1 MNHEY and CDR2 SVGAGI. The CDR3 is made up of 15 amino acids. V gave up 4 bases and J gave up 5 bases; unmatched junction bases: 7. Written as DNA, the CDR3 is TGTGCCAGCAGTTTCGAGGGGACAGGACACAATGAGCAGTTCTTC. Amino acid sequence: CASSFEGTGHNEQFF.

This clone appeared a few times. CDR3 amino acids: CASRSLPSGGNQPQHF. CDR3 in DNA: TGTGCCAGCAGGTCACTCCCCTCGGGTGGCAATCAGCCCCAGCATTTT. The V call is TRBV7-2, the J call TRBJ1-5, with unresolved D. The germline V gene encodes CDR1 SGHTA and CDR2 FQGNSA. This CDR3 spans 16 amino acids. V was trimmed by 6 bases and J by 2 bases, leaving 17 bases between them.

This clone was observed once. The chain carries TRBV5-1 and TRBJ2-1; no clear D. The CDR3 extends over 16 amino acids. CDR1 and CDR2 from the germline V gene are SGHRS and YFSETQ. V lost 0 bases to trimming and J lost 0 bases, with 10 bases between them. The CDR3 region is CASSLAPASSYNEQFF. CDR3 DNA: TGCGCCAGCAGCTTGGCGCCCGCTAGCTCCTACAATGAGCAGTTCTTC.

The DNA of the CDR3 is TGTGCCAGCAGCTTAGTTGCGACTAGCGGGGGGGAGCTGTTTTTT. This encodes CASSLVATSGGELFF. The J gene is TRBJ2-2, the V gene TRBV7-2, with 10 nucleotides matching TRBD2. V shed 1 base, J shed 8 bases, and the junction held 4 bases outside the gene matches. The V gene's germline CDR1 is SGHTA and CDR2 FQGNSA. CDR3 length: 15 residues.

The chain couples TRBV12-3 or TRBV12-4 to TRBJ2-1; D is undetermined. This CDR3 region has 11 residues. Trimming pared 2 bases from V and 12 bases from J, leaving 8 bases between. The DNA of the CDR3 is TGTGCCAGCAGTTTAATGTCCGGGCAGTTCTTC. Protein sequence: CASSLMSGQFF.

The chain joins TRBV24-1 to TRBJ2-1, with D possibly being TRBD1 (5 bases). CDR1 and CDR2 (germline): KGHDR, SFDVKD. The length of the CDR3 is 15 residues. V was clipped by 8 bases and J by 7 bases, with 20 bases between them. CDR3 residues: CATTSSSGSGNEQFF. The CDR3 DNA reads TGTGCCACCACCTCCTCTTCAGGGTCTGGTAATGAGCAGTTCTTC.

The rearrangement joins TRBV11-2 to TRBJ1-3, with D hard to call. V gave up 1 base and J gave up 0 bases, with 7 bases separating them. Germline assignment: CDR1 SGHAT and CDR2 FQNNGV. This CDR3 contains 15 residues. The CDR3 here is CASSLGHTSGNTIYF. As DNA, the CDR3 is TGTGCCAGCAGCTTAGGACACACCTCTGGAAACACCATATATTTT.

This clone was found a few times. The chain recombines TRBV19 with TRBJ1-1; 8 nucleotides match TRBD1. The CDR3 is made up of 15 amino acids. The trim removed 5 bases at V and 7 bases at J, leaving 12 bases unmatched. The germline gives CDR1 LNHDA, CDR2 SQIVND (reference sequence). The CDR3 protein is CASSYQGQAVVEAFF. CDR3 DNA sequence: TGTGCCAGTAGTTACCAGGGACAGGCGGTCGTTGAAGCTTTCTTT.

The chain combines TRBV9 with TRBJ2-2, with D maybe TRBD1 (5 bases). V was trimmed by 0 bases and J by 0 bases, leaving 9 bases between them. The CDR3 contains 16 residues. From germline, CDR1 is SGDLS and CDR2 YYNGEE. The CDR3 DNA reads TGTGCCAGCAGCGTAGCGGTACAGGCGAACACCGGGGAGCTGTTTTTT. Amino acid sequence: CASSVAVQANTGELFF.

The table lists this clone with a count of one. J is TRBJ1-2 and V is TRBV28; D is ambiguous. V was shortened by 6 bases and J by 4 bases, with 9 bases between the two germline ends. Germline CDR1 and CDR2: MDHEN and SYDVKM. This CDR3 spans 12 amino acids. Here the CDR3 reads CASRGATYGYTF. CDR3 nucleotide sequence: TGTGCCAGCAGGGGCGCAACCTATGGCTACACCTTC.

This clone was detected once. The chain employs TRBV6-6 and TRBJ1-1; 8 positions agree with TRBD1. Germline values: CDR1 MNHNY, CDR2 SVGAGI (reference sequence). The CDR3 length is 12 residues. Losses at the gene ends were 6 bases for V and 11 bases for J; bases not matched to a gene: 8. The CDR3 sequence: CASSQDRGDAFF. CDR3 nucleotide sequence: TGTGCCAGCAGCCAAGACAGGGGCGACGCTTTCTTT.

The CDR3 coding sequence is TGTGCCACCTCGACTAGCGGGGTGTCGGAGACCCAGTACTTC. Translation gives CATSTSGVSETQYF. V gene TRBV24-1 combines with J gene TRBJ2-5; 11 bases agree with TRBD2. The germline CDR1 and CDR2 sequences are KGHDR and SFDVKD. The CDR3 runs 14 residues. V shed 9 bases and J 5 bases; nucleotides not matched to a gene: 7.

V and J are TRBV4-1 and TRBJ1-1; D not resolved. This CDR3 is built from 14 residues. The germline V gene encodes CDR1 MGHRA and CDR2 YSYEKL. Trimming cost V 3 bases and J 2 bases, with 10 bases left between them. The CDR3 is CASSQFDTNTEAFF. Written as DNA, the CDR3 is TGCGCCAGCAGCCAGTTTGATACAAACACTGAAGCTTTCTTT.